This T cell receptor beta chain came from a study of blood T cell repertoires in COVID-19. Measured with immunoSEQ multiplex PCR; TCRdb has only the in-frame clones, and not every one. The sample lists approximately 350,000 clones; roughly 90% were seen once. V was pared by 6 bases and J by 7 bases, with 6 bases of the junction left unmatched. The CDR3 is made up of 15 amino acids. Germline-derived CDR1 and CDR2 are LNHDA and SQIVND (reference sequence). This chain connects TRBV19 to TRBJ2-1; 13 bases agree with TRBD2. Specimen: peripheral blood. The source is a man aged 40-49 years with acute or convalescent COVID-19. The CDR3 DNA sequence: TGTGCCAGTAGCAGACTAGCGGGGGGTTTAAATGAGCAGTTCTTC. Its translation is CASSRLAGGLNEQFF.